The 13 T cell receptor beta chains presented below share a single source sample, sequenced in a study of human T cells and chemical hapten exposure. The time point is: patch test 1, 2 weeks after DPC sensitization. The treatment here: therapeutic diphenylcyclopropenone sensitization with weekly scalp DPC. TCRdb reanalysed the RACE reads using MiXCR and keeps one entry per CDR3 protein. The repertoire holds just over 80,000 distinct CDR3 sequences, with roughly 10% as singletons. The input for sequencing was whole blood, taken in connection with sensitization to the hapten diphenylcyclopropenone (DPC). All receptors come from a woman aged 50 to 65 with alopecia areata. Some clones in this sample may be carry-over from other donors' samples.

In its sample, this clonotype was seen a few times. This chain uses TRBV6-5 with TRBJ2-7, with 8 bases identical to TRBD1. V was clipped by 0 bases and J by 1 base; unmatched bases: 11. The CDR3 is 18 residues long. Germline lookup yields CDR1 MNHEY and CDR2 SVGAGI. CDR3 amino acids: CASSYSKLDRGRSYEQYF. CDR3 nucleotide sequence: TGTGCCAGCAGTTACTCAAAACTAGACAGGGGCCGATCCTACGAGCAGTACTTC.

The J gene is TRBJ2-4, the V gene TRBV24-1; 10 nucleotides match TRBD2. V shed 4 bases and J 9 bases; nucleotides not matched to a gene: 11. The CDR3 runs 16 residues. CDR1 and CDR2 (germline): KGHDR, SFDVKD. CDR3 coding DNA: TGTGCCACCAGTGACTCTCGAGCGGGAGGGCCGGGCATTCAGTACTTC. Its protein is CATSDSRAGGPGIQYF.

This clonotype was observed a handful of times. V gene TRBV7-9 combines with J gene TRBJ2-7; D perhaps matches TRBD2 (5 bases). Between the trimmed V and J ends, which lost 5 bases and 4 bases, there was a span of 15 bases. This CDR3 comprises 14 residues. In germline, CDR1 is SEHNR, CDR2 FQNEAQ (reference sequence). CDR3 nucleotides: TGTGCCAGCAGCCTTACGGGAACCAGTTACGAGCAGTACTTC. Its translation is CASSLTGTSYEQYF.

This clonotype appeared many times. V and J are TRBV20-1 and TRBJ1-5, with a tentative D call TRBD1 (6 bases). V lost 3 bases, J lost 4 bases, and 10 bases lay in between. The CDR3 spans 13 residues. Germline CDR1 and CDR2: DFQATT and SNEGSKA (reference sequence). The CDR3: CSAREGGNQPQHF. CDR3 coding DNA: TGCAGTGCTAGGGAGGGGGGAAATCAGCCCCAGCATTTT.

In its sample, this clonotype was seen a few times. The chain employs TRBV18 and TRBJ2-1, with 13 positions matching TRBD2. V trimming: 0 bases; J trimming: 8 bases; junction bases outside the gene matches: 7. CDR1 is KGHSH, CDR2 LQKENI, per germline. The length of the CDR3 is 17 residues. In DNA, the CDR3 is TGTGCCAGCTCACCACCGTCCGGGACTAGCGGGATCTATGAGCAGTTCTTC. Residues: CASSPPSGTSGIYEQFF.

This clonotype turned up a few times. The rearrangement joins TRBV9 to TRBJ2-1; D gene unclear. V dropped 1 base and J dropped 0 bases, with 8 bases sitting between them. CDR1 and CDR2 from the germline V gene are SGDLS and YYNGEE. This CDR3 comprises 15 residues. CDR3 bases: TGTGCCAGCAGCGTAAGTGGTAGCTCCTACAATGAGCAGTTCTTC. Translation gives CASSVSGSSYNEQFF.

CDR3 region: CASSFGGDNTEAFF. The CDR3 DNA is TGTGCCAGCAGTTTTGGAGGAGACAACACTGAAGCTTTCTTT. This chain joins TRBV12-3 or TRBV12-4 and TRBJ1-1; D not resolved. V shed 3 bases and J shed 2 bases, with 10 bases lying between them. This CDR3 spans 14 amino acids.

This clonotype was recorded many times. The chain combines TRBV4-2 with TRBJ1-1; no reliable D call. Trimming took off 0 bases at V and 3 bases at J, with 11 bases between the two ends. Germline V gene sequence: CDR1 LGHNA, CDR2 YNFKEQ. The CDR3 consists of 15 residues. The CDR3 region is CASSQDFTPDTEAFF. The CDR3 bases are TGTGCCAGCAGCCAAGATTTCACCCCGGACACTGAAGCTTTCTTT.

This clonotype turned up a few times. J is TRBJ2-2 and V is TRBV11-2; 9 bases fit TRBD2. J was trimmed by 0 bases and V by 8 bases; bases with no gene match: 16. The CDR3 sequence is 19 residues long. Per the germline V gene, CDR1 is SGHAT and CDR2 is FQNNGV. The CDR3 reads CASQLRRLSGSPNTGELFF. The CDR3 DNA follows: TGTGCCAGCCAGCTTAGGAGACTTAGCGGGAGCCCGAACACCGGGGAGCTGTTTTTT.

The chain carries TRBV27 and TRBJ2-1; 9 bases line up with TRBD2. Germline values: CDR1 MNHEY, CDR2 SMNVEV (reference sequence). The CDR3 runs to 16 residues. V trimming: 6 bases; J trimming: 5 bases; junction bases outside the gene matches: 11. CDR3 DNA: TGTGCCAGCAGCCCTCAGACTAGCGGCAGAGACAATGAGCAGTTCTTC. Its translation is CASSPQTSGRDNEQFF.

In its sample, this clonotype was seen a few times. The rearrangement links TRBV7-2 to TRBJ2-5; 15 bases match TRBD2. With 6 bases clipped from V and 5 bases from J, the junction kept 13 bases outside the gene matches. This CDR3 contains 18 residues. Germline CDR1 SGHTA, CDR2 FQGNSA. CDR3 sequence: CASSLRRTSGGARETQYF. In nucleotides, the CDR3 is TGTGCCAGCAGTCTCCGGCGGACTAGCGGGGGGGCACGGGAGACCCAGTACTTC.

Ten or more counts support this clonotype. The rearrangement uses TRBV29-1 and TRBJ2-1, with TRBD1 identical over 8 bases. Looked up from germline, CDR1 is SQVTM and CDR2 is ANQGSEA. The junction had 19 bases not matched to a gene; V was cut back by 2 bases and J by 1 base. The CDR3 has 20 residues. CDR3 loop: CSVERGTGYLAESSYNEQFF. In DNA form, the CDR3 reads TGCAGCGTTGAAAGAGGGACAGGATACTTAGCGGAGAGTTCCTACAATGAGCAGTTCTTC.

This clonotype has ten or more counts. The chain employs TRBV18 and TRBJ2-5; 9 nucleotides align to TRBD2. From germline, CDR1 is KGHSH and CDR2 LQKENI. The ends lost 1 base at V and 2 bases at J; junction bases unmatched: 8. This CDR3 comprises 17 residues. The CDR3 bases are TGTGCCAGCTCACCACTCAGAAGGACTAGCGTACAAGAGACCCAGTACTTC. This sequence encodes CASSPLRRTSVQETQYF.